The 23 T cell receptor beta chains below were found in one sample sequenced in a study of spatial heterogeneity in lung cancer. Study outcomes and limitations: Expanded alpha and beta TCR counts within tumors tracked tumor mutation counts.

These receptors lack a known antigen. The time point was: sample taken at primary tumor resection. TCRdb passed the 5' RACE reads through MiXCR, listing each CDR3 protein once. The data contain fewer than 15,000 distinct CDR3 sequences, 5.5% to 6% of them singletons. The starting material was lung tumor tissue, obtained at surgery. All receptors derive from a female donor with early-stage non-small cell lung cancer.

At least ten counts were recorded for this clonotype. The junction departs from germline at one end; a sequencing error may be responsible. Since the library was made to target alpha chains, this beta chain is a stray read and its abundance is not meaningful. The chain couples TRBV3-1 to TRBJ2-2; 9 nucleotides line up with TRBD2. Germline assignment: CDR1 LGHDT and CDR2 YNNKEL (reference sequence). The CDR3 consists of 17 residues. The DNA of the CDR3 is TGTGCCAGCAACCAAGGGGCTAGCGGGGTGAACACCGGGGAGCTGTTTTTT. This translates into CASNQGASGVNTGELFF.

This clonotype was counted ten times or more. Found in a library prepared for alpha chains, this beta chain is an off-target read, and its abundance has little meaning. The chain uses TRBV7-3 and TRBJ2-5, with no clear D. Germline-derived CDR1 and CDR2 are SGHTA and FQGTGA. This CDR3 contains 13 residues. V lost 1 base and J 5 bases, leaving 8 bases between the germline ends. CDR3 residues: CASSLSPAETQYF. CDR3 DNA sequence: TGTGCCAGCAGCTTAAGTCCCGCGGAGACCCAGTACTTC.

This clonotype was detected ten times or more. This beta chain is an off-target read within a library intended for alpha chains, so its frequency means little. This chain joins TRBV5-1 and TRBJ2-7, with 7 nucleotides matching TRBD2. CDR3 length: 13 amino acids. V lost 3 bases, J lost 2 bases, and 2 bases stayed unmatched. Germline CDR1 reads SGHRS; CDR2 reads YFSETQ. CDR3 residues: CASSSGTTYEQYF. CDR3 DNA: TGCGCCAGCAGCTCCGGGACTACCTACGAGCAGTACTTC. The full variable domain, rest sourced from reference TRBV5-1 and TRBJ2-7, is KAGVTQTPRYLIKTRGQQVTLSCSPISGHRSVSWYQQTPGQGLQFLFEYFSETQRNKGNFPGRFSGRQFSNSRSEMNVSTLELGDSALYLCASSSGTTYEQYFGPGTRLTVT.

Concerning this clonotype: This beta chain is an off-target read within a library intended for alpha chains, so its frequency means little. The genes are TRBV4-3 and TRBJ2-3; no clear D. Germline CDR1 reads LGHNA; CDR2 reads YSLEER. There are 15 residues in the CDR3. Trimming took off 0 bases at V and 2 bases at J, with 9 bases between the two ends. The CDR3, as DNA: TGCGCCAGCAGCCAAGACTTGGCTCCCACAGATACGCAGTATTTT. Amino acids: CASSQDLAPTDTQYF.

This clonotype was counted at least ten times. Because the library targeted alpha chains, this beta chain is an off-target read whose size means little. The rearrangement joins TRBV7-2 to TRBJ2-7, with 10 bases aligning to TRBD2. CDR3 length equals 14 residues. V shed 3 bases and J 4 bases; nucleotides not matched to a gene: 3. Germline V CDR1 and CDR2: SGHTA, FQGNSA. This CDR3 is CASSFPGLAYEQYF. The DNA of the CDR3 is TGTGCCAGCAGCTTTCCGGGACTAGCGTACGAGCAGTACTTC.

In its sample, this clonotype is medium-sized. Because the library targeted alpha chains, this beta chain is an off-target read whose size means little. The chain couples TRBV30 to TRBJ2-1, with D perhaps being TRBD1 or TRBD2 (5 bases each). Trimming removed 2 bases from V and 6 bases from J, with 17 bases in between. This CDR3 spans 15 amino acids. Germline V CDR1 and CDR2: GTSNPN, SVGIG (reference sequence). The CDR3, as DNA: TGTGCCTGGAGTAGGGTTCGATCTGGGGGCAATGAGCAGTTCTTC. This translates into CAWSRVRSGGNEQFF.

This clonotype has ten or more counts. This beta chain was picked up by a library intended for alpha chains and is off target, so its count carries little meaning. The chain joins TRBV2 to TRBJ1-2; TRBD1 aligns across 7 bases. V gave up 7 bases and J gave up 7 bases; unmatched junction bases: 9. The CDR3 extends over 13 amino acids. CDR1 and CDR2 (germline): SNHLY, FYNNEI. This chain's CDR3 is CASNEQGRSGYTF. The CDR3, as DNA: TGTGCCAGCAACGAACAGGGGCGTAGTGGCTACACCTTC.

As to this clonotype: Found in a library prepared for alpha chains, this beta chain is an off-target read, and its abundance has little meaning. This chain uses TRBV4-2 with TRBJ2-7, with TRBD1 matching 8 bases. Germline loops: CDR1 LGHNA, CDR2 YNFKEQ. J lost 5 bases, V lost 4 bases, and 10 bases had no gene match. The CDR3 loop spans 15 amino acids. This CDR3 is CASSLRTGFGDEQYF. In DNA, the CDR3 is TGTGCCAGCAGCCTCCGGACAGGGTTCGGTGACGAGCAGTACTTC.

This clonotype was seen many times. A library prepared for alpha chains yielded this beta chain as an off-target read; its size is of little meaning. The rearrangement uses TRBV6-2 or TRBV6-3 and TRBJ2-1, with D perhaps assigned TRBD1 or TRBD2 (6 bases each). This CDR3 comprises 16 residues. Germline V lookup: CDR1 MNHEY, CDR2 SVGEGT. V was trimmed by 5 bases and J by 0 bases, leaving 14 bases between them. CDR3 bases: TGTGCCAGCAGTGGCCGAGGGGGGAGCTCCTACAATGAGCAGTTCTTC. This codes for CASSGRGGSSYNEQFF.

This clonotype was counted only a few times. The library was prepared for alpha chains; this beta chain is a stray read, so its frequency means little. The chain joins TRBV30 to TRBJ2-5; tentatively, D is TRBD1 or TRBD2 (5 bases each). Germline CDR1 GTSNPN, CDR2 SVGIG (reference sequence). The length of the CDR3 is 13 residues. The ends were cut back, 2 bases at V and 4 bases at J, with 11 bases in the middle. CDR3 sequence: CAWSPGTIETQYF. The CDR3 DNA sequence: TGTGCCTGGAGTCCCGGGACCATAGAGACCCAGTACTTC.

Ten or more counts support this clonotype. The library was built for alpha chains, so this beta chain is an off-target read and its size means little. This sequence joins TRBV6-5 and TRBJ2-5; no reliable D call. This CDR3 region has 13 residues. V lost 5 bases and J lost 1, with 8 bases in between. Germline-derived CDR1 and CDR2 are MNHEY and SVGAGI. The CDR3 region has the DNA TGTGCCAGCAGTCGCACGGTCCAAGAGACCCAGTACTTC. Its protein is CASSRTVQETQYF.

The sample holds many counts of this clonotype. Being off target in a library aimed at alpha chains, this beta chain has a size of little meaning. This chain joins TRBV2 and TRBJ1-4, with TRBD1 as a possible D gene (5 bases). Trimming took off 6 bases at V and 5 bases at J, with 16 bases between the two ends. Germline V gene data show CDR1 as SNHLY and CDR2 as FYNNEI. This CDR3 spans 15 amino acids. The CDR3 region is CASSLRQIMNEKLFF. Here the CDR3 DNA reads TGTGCCAGCAGCCTAAGACAGATTATGAATGAAAAACTGTTTTTT.

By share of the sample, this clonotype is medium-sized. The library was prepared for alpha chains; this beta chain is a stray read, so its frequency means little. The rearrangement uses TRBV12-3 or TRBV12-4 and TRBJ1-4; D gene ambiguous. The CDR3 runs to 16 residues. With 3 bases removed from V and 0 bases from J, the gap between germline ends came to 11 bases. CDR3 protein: CASSFGQSATNEKLFF. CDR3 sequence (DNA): TGTGCCAGCAGTTTCGGGCAGTCTGCAACTAATGAAAAACTGTTTTTT.

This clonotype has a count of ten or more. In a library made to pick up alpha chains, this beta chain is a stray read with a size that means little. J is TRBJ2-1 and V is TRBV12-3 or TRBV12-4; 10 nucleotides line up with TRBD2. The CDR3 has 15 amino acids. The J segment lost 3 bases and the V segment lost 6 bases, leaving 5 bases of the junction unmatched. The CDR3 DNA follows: TGTGCCAGCAGGGTAGCGGGGGGCAACTACAATGAGCAGTTCTTC. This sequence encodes CASRVAGGNYNEQFF.

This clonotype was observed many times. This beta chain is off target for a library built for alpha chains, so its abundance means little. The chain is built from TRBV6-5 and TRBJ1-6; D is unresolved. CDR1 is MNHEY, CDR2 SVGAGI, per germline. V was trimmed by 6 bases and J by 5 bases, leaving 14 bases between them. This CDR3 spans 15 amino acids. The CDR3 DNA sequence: TGTGCCAGCAGACGCACCGGACGGAATAATTCACCCCTCCACTTT. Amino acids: CASRRTGRNNSPLHF.

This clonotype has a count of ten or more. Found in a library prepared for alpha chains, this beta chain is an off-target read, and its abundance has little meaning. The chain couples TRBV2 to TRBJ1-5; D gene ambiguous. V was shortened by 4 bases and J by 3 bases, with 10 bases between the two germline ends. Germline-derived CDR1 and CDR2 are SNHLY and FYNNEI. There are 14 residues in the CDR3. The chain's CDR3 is CASSGQTSNQPQHF. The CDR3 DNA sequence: TGTGCCAGCAGTGGGCAGACTTCCAATCAGCCCCAGCATTTT.

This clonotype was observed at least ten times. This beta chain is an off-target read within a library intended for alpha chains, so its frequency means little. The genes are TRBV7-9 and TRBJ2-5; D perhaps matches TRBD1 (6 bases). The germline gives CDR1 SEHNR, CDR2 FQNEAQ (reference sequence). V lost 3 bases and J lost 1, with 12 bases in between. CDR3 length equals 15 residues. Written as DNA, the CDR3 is TGTGCCAGCAGCTTCTCAGGGGTCCTCCAAGAGACCCAGTACTTC. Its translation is CASSFSGVLQETQYF.

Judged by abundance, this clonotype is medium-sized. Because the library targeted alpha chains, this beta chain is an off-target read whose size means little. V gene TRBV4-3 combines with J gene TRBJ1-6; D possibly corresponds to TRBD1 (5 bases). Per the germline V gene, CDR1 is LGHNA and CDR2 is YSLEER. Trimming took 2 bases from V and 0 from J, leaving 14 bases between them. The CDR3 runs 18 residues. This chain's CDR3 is CASSQTTGFGSYNSPLHF. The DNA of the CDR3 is TGCGCCAGCAGCCAAACTACAGGATTCGGCTCCTATAATTCACCCCTCCACTTT.

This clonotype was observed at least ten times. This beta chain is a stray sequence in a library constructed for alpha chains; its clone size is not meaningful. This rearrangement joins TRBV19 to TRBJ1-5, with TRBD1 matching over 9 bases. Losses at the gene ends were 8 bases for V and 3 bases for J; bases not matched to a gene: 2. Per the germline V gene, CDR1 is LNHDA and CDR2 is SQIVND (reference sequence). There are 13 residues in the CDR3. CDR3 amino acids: CASGDRVNQPQHF. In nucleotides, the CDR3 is TGTGCCAGTGGGGACAGGGTCAATCAGCCCCAGCATTTT.

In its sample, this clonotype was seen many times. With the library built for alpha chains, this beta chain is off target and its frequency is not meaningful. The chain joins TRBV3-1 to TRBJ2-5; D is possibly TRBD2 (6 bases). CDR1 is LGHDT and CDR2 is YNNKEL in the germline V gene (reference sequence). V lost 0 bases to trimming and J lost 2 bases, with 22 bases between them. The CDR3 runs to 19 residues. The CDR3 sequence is CASSQEALSELAPQETQYF. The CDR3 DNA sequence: TGTGCCAGCAGCCAAGAGGCGTTATCTGAGCTAGCGCCGCAAGAGACCCAGTACTTC.

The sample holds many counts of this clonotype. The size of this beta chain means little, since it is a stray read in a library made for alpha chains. The CDR3 sequence: CSAWDRAYNSPLHF. The CDR3 DNA follows: TGCAGTGCTTGGGACAGAGCCTATAATTCACCCCTCCACTTT. This chain joins TRBV20-1 and TRBJ1-6; 7 bases are a match to TRBD1. CDR1 is DFQATT and CDR2 is SNEGSKA in the germline V gene (reference sequence). V lost 5 bases and J lost 2; bases outside the gene matches: 3. This CDR3 is built from 14 residues.

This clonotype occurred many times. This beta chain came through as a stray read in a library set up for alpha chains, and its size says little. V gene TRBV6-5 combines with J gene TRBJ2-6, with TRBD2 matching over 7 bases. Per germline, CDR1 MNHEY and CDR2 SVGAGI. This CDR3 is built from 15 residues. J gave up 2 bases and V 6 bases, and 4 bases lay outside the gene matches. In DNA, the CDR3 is TGTGCCAGCAGCTCACTAGCGACTGGGGCCAACGTCCTGACTTTC. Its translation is CASSSLATGANVLTF.

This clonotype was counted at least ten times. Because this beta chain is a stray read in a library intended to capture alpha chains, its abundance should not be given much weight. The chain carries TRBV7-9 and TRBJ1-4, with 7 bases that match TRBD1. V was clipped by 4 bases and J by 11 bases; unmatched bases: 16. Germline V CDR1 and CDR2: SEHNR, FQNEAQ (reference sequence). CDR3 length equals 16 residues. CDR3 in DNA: TGTGCCAGCAGCTCCTACTCCGGGACAGCTTTTCGGAAACTGTTTTTT. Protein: CASSSYSGTAFRKLFF.